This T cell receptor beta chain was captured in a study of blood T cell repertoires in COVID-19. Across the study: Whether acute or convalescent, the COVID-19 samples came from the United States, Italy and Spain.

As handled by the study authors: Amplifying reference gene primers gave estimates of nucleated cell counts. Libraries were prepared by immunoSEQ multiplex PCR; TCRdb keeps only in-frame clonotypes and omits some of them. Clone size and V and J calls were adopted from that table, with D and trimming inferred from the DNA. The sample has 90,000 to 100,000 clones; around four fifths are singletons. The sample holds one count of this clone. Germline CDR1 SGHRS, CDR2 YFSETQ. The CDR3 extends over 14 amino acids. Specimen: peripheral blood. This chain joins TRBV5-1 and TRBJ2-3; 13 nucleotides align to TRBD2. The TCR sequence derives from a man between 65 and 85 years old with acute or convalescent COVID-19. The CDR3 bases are TGCGCATCGCGACTAGCGGGGGGCCAAGATACGCAGTATTTT. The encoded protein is CASRLAGGQDTQYF.